The TCR beta chain described here comes from a study of OX40 agonist ivuxolimab in advanced cancers. Germline V gene sequence: CDR1 MDHEN, CDR2 SYDVKM. V dropped 5 bases and J dropped 9; count of bases not matched to a gene: 7. This CDR3 is 13 amino acids long. The data were produced by immunoSEQ multiplex PCR, yet TCRdb's version contains in-frame clones alone and is incomplete. In the table there are some 76,000 clones, about 87% of which are singletons. The sequence was collected from an adult with an advanced solid tumor such as melanoma, head and neck, liver or kidney cancer. V gene TRBV28 combines with J gene TRBJ1-1; 9 bases are a match to TRBD1. The sample consisted of CD4+ or CD8+ T cells sorted from blood, taken in a trial of the OX40 agonist ivuxolimab. The CDR3 spells CASSPGQGGKAFF. The CDR3, as DNA: TGTGCCAGCAGTCCGGGACAGGGAGGGAAAGCTTTCTTT.